Reported below is one T cell receptor (beta chain). Its matching antigen is unknown. The data originate from a study of T cell responses to AZD1222 COVID-19 vaccine. Points from the study as a whole: The peak T cell response came first, and repertoires were sampled only after it. Across spike, vaccine-associated CD4 TCRs were found, dominant at 160-218 and 743-854. White British donors predominated, females outnumbered males, and clonal diversity was possibly underestimated. Spike-specific TCR breadth and depth went up after people got two AZD1222 doses.

The protocol was immunoSEQ multiplex PCR, while the TCRdb copy is restricted to in-frame clones and leaves out a portion. This repertoire shows some 160,000 clones, approximately 92% found once; its top ten account for 1.6%. The CDR3 is 16 residues long. Trimming left V 11 bases short and J 4 bases short, with 24 bases between. The germline V gene encodes CDR1 WNHNN and CDR2 SYGVQD (reference sequence). Sequenced material: peripheral blood, taken on day 0 of AZD1222 vaccination. The genes are TRBV10-1 and TRBJ1-3, with TRBD1 as a possible D gene (6 bases). The sequence came from an adult in good health. The CDR3 DNA reads as TGCGCCGGCAACTCCGGGACACTCGGTGCGGGAAACACCATATATTTT. Translation: CAGNSGTLGAGNTIYF.